These 10 T cell receptor beta chains share one sample of origin, sequenced in a study of blood T cell repertoires in COVID-19. Measured with immunoSEQ multiplex PCR; TCRdb has only the in-frame clones, and not every one. The sample holds approximately 280,000 clones; around 88% are singletons and the top ten take roughly 6.3%. Sequencing used PBMCs or T cells enriched from blood (not recorded which). The receptors shown here come from a middle-aged woman who had recovered from COVID-19.

CDR3 coding DNA: TGCGCCAGCAGCCAAGGGCTAGCGGAAAACAATGAGCAGTTCTTC. Amino acids: CASSQGLAENNEQFF. This rearrangement joins TRBV4-1 to TRBJ2-1; 7 bases line up with TRBD2. Germline assignment: CDR1 MGHRA and CDR2 YSYEKL. V dropped 1 base and J dropped 5; count of bases not matched to a gene: 5. The CDR3 has 15 residues.

This clone occurred once. The chain has TRBV30 and TRBJ2-5, with 8 bases aligning to TRBD2. The CDR3 covers 16 residues. The J segment lost 5 bases and the V segment lost 2 bases, leaving 13 bases of the junction unmatched. The germline V gene encodes CDR1 GTSNPN and CDR2 SVGIG (reference sequence). The chain's CDR3 is CAWSSPGLAGRETQYF. As DNA, the CDR3 is TGTGCCTGGAGTAGCCCGGGGCTAGCGGGTAGGGAGACCCAGTACTTC.

The chain joins TRBV9 to TRBJ2-7; TRBD2 matches 8 bases. CDR1 and CDR2 (germline): SGDLS, YYNGEE. The CDR3 extends over 13 amino acids. J gave up 4 bases and V 4 bases, and 4 bases lay outside the gene matches. CDR3 sequence (DNA): TGTGCCAGCAGCAAAGCGGGAGCGTACGAGCAGTACTTC. Protein: CASSKAGAYEQYF.

The chain has TRBV12-5 and TRBJ1-1; D is unclear. CDR1 is LGHNT and CDR2 is FRNRAP in the germline V gene. The CDR3 is 13 amino acids. The germline V and J ends were trimmed by 8 bases and 11 bases, with 21 bases remaining between them. The chain's CDR3 is CASLDPLEVLAFF. CDR3 bases: TGTGCTAGTTTGGACCCTTTGGAGGTCTTGGCTTTCTTT.

The rearrangement joins TRBV29-1 to TRBJ2-7; 9 bases line up with TRBD1. Losses at the gene ends were 4 bases for V and 6 bases for J; bases not matched to a gene: 7. Germline CDR1 SQVTM, CDR2 ANQGSEA. This CDR3 contains 13 residues. The DNA of the CDR3 is TGCAGCGTTGGGGGGACAGGGTGGAGCGAGCAGTACTTC. It translates to CSVGGTGWSEQYF.

V gene TRBV7-9 combines with J gene TRBJ2-7; 12 nucleotides match TRBD2. The junction had 3 bases not matched to a gene; V was cut back by 5 bases and J by 4 bases. CDR1 SEHNR and CDR2 FQNEAQ come from the germline V gene (reference sequence). The CDR3 spans 14 residues. The CDR3 DNA reads as TGTGCCAGCAGCAGACTAGCGGGAGATTACGAGCAGTACTTC. Protein sequence: CASSRLAGDYEQYF.

The chain is built from TRBV19 and TRBJ2-7; 9 bases are shared with TRBD2. The V gene end was trimmed by 6 bases and the J gene end by 6 bases; junction bases not matched to a gene: 9. Germline V CDR1 and CDR2: LNHDA, SQIVND (reference sequence). The CDR3 covers 14 residues. The CDR3 DNA reads TGTGCCAGTAGCCACCAAGCGGGAGGCGCCGAGCAGTACTTC. This encodes CASSHQAGGAEQYF.

This clone was observed a single time. J is TRBJ2-1 and V is TRBV6-5; D gene unclear. The V end lost 7 bases, the J end lost 0 bases, and 13 bases lay between the germline ends. Germline assignment: CDR1 MNHEY and CDR2 SVGAGI. This CDR3 contains 15 residues. CDR3 protein: CASTSYSSSYNEQFF. The CDR3 DNA sequence: TGTGCCAGCACCTCGTATTCTAGCTCCTACAATGAGCAGTTCTTC.

J is TRBJ1-2 and V is TRBV28, with 12 positions matching TRBD1. This CDR3 has 15 amino acids. Unmatched junction bases numbered 10, after V lost 6 bases and J lost 8 bases. Germline CDR1 MDHEN, CDR2 SYDVKM. The chain's CDR3 is CASRGQGADLGGYTF. DNA of the CDR3: TGTGCCAGCAGGGGACAGGGGGCGGACCTCGGGGGCTACACCTTC.

The chain employs TRBV7-2 and TRBJ1-6; D is undetermined. Between the trimmed V and J ends, which lost 5 bases and 8 bases, there was a span of 16 bases. CDR1 is SGHTA and CDR2 is FQGNSA in the germline V gene. The CDR3 extends over 15 amino acids. CDR3 nucleotides: TGTGCCAGCAGCCCCCTGGGGAGGTTGGATTCACCCCTCCACTTT. Amino acids: CASSPLGRLDSPLHF.